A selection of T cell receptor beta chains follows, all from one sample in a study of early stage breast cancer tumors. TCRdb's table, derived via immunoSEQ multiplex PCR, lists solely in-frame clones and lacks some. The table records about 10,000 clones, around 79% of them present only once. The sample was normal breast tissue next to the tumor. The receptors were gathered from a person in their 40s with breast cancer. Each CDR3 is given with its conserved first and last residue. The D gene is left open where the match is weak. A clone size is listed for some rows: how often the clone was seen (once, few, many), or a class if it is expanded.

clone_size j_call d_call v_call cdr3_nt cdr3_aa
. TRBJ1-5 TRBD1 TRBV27 TGTGCCAGCAGCCAAGGGACAGGGGGAGGGTGGCCCCAGCATTTT CASSQGTGGGWPQHF
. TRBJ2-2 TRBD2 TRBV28 TGTGCCACCTTCTCCCCGGGACTAGCGGAAAACACCGGGGAGCTGTTTTTT CATFSPGLAENTGELFF
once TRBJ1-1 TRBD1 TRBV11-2 TGTGCCAGCAGCTTAGACGCAGGGACAGGGGGCCGGACTGAAGCTTTCTTT CASSLDAGTGGRTEAFF
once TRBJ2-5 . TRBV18 TGTGCCAGCTCACCGACGAACAACCAAGAGACCCAGTACTTC CASSPTNNQETQYF
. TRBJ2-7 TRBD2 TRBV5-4 TGTGCCAGCAGCCGAGGGGGTCTAGCGGGACCCAGCTCCTACGAGCAGTACTTC CASSRGGLAGPSSYEQYF
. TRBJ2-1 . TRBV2 TGTGCCAGCAAGGGACCCCTCTCGGACAATGAGCAGTTCTTC CASKGPLSDNEQFF
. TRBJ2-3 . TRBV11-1 TGTGCCAGCAGCTTAGTCGGGCGGGATCCCCACACAGATACGCAGTATTTT CASSLVGRDPHTDTQYF
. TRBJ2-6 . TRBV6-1 TGTGCCAGCAGTGGGGTCGGCCGGTCTGGGGCCAACGTCCTGACTTTC CASSGVGRSGANVLTF
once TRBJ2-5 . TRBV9 TGTGCCAGTAACAGGGCCCCTACAGAGACCCAGTACTTC CASNRAPTETQYF
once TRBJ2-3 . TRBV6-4 TGTGCCAGCAGTGACTCGAGGCTCTCCGACACAGATACGCAGTATTTT CASSDSRLSDTDTQYF
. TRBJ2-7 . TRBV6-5 TGTGCCAGCCGTAGTCCCTGGGGAAGCTACGAGCAGTACTTC CASRSPWGSYEQYF
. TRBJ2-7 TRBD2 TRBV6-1 TGTGCCAGCAGTGTTTTATATCGGACTAGCGTGTCCTACGAGCAGTACTTC CASSVLYRTSVSYEQYF
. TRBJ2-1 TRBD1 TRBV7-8 TGTGCCAGCAGAAGTGACCGGGACAGATTTTACAATGAGCAGTTCTTC CASRSDRDRFYNEQFF
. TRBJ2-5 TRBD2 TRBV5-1 TGCGCCAGCAGTTCCGGGACTACGTGGCAAGAGACCCAGTACTTC CASSSGTTWQETQYF
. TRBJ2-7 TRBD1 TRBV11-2 TGTGCCAGCAGCTTGGGGACAGGGGTTTACGAGCAGTACTTC CASSLGTGVYEQYF
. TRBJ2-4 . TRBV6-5 TGTGCCAGCAGTTACGTCCGGGCGACAGCCAAAAACATTCAGTACTTC CASSYVRATAKNIQYF
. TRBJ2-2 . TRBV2 TGTGCCAGCACCGCGACTTGGAACACCGGGGAGCTGTTTTTT CASTATWNTGELFF
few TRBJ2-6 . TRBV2 TGTGCCAGCAGGGAACAGGTCTCTGGGGCCAACGTCCTGACTTTC CASREQVSGANVLTF
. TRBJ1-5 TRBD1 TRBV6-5 TGTGCCAGCAGTTCGGGACAGGGTTGGCAGCCCCAGCATTTT CASSSGQGWQPQHF
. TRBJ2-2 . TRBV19 TGTGCCAGTAGTCTACGACTAGTATCGAACACCGGGGAGCTGTTTTTT CASSLRLVSNTGELFF
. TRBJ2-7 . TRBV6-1 TGTGCCAGCAGTACCACCGGGGCACTTGGGGAGCAGTACTTC CASSTTGALGEQYF
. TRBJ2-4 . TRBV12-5 TGTGCTAGTGGTTTGGGGGGAGACCTAGCCAAAAACATTCAGTACTTC CASGLGGDLAKNIQYF
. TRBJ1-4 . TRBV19 TGTGCCAGTAGTATCACGGCAGTGAATGAAAAACTGTTTTTT CASSITAVNEKLFF